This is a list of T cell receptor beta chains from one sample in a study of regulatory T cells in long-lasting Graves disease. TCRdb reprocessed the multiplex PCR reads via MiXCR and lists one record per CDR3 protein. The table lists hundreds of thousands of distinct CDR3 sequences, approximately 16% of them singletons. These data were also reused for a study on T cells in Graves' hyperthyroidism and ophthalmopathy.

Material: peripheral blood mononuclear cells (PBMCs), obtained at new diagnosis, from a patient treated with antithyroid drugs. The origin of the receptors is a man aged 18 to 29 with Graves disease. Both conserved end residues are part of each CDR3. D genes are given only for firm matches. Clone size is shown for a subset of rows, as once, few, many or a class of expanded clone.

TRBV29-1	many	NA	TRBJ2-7	TGCAGCGGCGGCCCTGGCCCTTACGAGCAGTACTTC	CSGGPGPYEQYF
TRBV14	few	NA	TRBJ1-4	TGTGCCAGCAGCCAAGATGATTGGGGAGCAACTAATGAAAAACTGTTTTTT	CASSQDDWGATNEKLFF
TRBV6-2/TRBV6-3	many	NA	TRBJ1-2	TGTGCCAGCACCTCCCGGGGACGAAGAGGCTACACCTTC	CASTSRGRRGYTF
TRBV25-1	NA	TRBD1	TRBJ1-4	TGTGCCAGCAGTGGCCCGAGACAGGGAAAACTGTTTTTT	CASSGPRQGKLFF
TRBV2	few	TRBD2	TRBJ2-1	TGTGCCAGCAGTGAAGCGCTAGCGGGGGGACAAAATGAGCAGTTCTTC	CASSEALAGGQNEQFF
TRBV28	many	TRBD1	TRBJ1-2	TGTGCCAGCAGTTACAGGGGGCACTATGGCTACACCTTC	CASSYRGHYGYTF
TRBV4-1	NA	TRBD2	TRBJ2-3	TGCGCCAGCAGCCCCCCGCGGGAGGATACGCAGTATTTT	CASSPPREDTQYF
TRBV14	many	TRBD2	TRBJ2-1	TGTGCCAGCAGCCGTAGGACTAGCGACCCGGACAGTGAGCAGTTCTTC	CASSRRTSDPDSEQFF
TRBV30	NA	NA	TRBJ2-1	TGTGCCTGGAGTGGGGTAAGGGCCCCCACGCGCTCCTACAATGAGCAGTTCTTC	CAWSGVRAPTRSYNEQFF
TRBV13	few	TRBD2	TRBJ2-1	TGTGCCAGCAGAAGGCGGGAGGGCCGGAATGAGCAGTTCTTC	CASRRREGRNEQFF
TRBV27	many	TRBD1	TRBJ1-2	TGTGCCAGCAGTTTATTCTGGACAGGGGGCGATGGCTACACCTTC	CASSLFWTGGDGYTF
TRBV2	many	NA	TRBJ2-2	TGTGCCAGCAGTTTGGATAGTCGCGTGACCGGGGAGCTGTTTTTT	CASSLDSRVTGELFF
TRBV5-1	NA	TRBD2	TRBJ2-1	TGTGCCAGCAGCACCGGACTAGCGGGATTTAACAATGAGCAGTTCTTC	CASSTGLAGFNNEQFF
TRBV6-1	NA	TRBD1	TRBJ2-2	TGTGCCAGCAGTAAGGACAGGGGTAACACCGGGGAGCTGTTTTTT	CASSKDRGNTGELFF
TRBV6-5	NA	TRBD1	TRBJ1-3	TGTGCCAGCAGTTACTCCTGGACAGGGGGTTCCCCACCGCCGTACGGAAACACCATATATTTT	CASSYSWTGGSPPPYGNTIYF
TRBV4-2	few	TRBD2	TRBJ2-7	TGTGCCAGCAGCCAAGACCGGACTAGCGGGAGTTCCGAGCAGTACTTC	CASSQDRTSGSSEQYF
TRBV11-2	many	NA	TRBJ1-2	TGTGCCAGCAGTCAGGGGCAGGGACATCTGTATGGCTACACCTTC	CASSQGQGHLYGYTF
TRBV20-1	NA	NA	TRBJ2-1	TGCAGTGCTTGGTTAAGAGATGAGCAGTTCTTC	CSAWLRDEQFF
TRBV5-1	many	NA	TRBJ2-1	TGCGCCAGCAGCTTGGAAGGGGGAGTGGGTGAGCAGTTCTTC	CASSLEGGVGEQFF
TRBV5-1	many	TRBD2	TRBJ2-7	TGCGCCAGCAGCTTAGCGGGAGGATGGGACGAGCAGTACTTC	CASSLAGGWDEQYF
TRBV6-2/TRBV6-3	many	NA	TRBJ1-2	TGTGCCAGCAGTTCCCTCGGGGTTTTGGCAAGTTGGTATGGCTACACCTTC	CASSSLGVLASWYGYTF
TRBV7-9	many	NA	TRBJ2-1	TGTGCCAGCAGCGATACTAGGGAGCAGTTCTTC	CASSDTREQFF
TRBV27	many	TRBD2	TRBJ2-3	TGTGCCAGCGGGCGGAGCGGGAGGAGCACAGATACGCAGTATTTT	CASGRSGRSTDTQYF
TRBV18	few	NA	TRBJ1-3	TGTGCCAGCTCACGATCCCGGACAGCTGGAAACACCATATATTTT	CASSRSRTAGNTIYF
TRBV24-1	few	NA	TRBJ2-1	TGTGCCACCAGTGATCCCCTCCCAAATGAGCAGTTCTTC	CATSDPLPNEQFF
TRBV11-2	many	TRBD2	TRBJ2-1	TGTGCCAGCAGCTTAGCGGGGACTAGCTTAGGGGAGCAGTTCTTC	CASSLAGTSLGEQFF
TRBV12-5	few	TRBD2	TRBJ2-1	TGTGCTAGTGGACTCACAAGAAATGCCCTAGCGGGGGGCCACAATGAGCAGTTCTTC	CASGLTRNALAGGHNEQFF
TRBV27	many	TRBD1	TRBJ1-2	TGTGCCAGCACCCACACCAAAGGACAGGGCGCCTGGGACTACACCTTC	CASTHTKGQGAWDYTF
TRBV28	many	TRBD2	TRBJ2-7	TGTGCCAGCAGTGGGCTTAGCGGGAGTTCCTACGAGCAGTACTTC	CASSGLSGSSYEQYF
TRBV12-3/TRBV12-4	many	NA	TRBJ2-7	TGTGCCAGCAGTTTCAGAGGGGGTGGCCACGAGCAGTACTTC	CASSFRGGGHEQYF
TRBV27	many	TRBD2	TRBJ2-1	TGTGCCAGCAGTTCGGCTAGCGGGCTGGGTAATGAGCAGTTCTTC	CASSSASGLGNEQFF
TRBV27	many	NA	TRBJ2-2	TGTGCCAGCTCCTGGACCGTCGGGCGGAACACCGGGGAGCTGTTTTTT	CASSWTVGRNTGELFF
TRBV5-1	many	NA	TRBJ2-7	TGCGCCAGCAGCTTGGAAGATAGCTCCTACGAGCAGTACTTC	CASSLEDSSYEQYF
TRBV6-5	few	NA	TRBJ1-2	TGTGCCAGCAGTTTAAGGCCGGCGAGAAACTATGGCTACACCTTC	CASSLRPARNYGYTF
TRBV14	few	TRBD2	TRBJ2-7	TGTGCCAGCAGCCCCATGACTAGCGGGAGCCCATACGAGCAGTACTTC	CASSPMTSGSPYEQYF
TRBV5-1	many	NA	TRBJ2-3	TGCGCCAGCTCTAAAGGGGGCCGGACTAGCAGATCAGATACGCAGTATTTT	CASSKGGRTSRSDTQYF
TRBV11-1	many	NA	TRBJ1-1	TGTGCCAGCAGCTTGGGGGACACAGTGAACACTGAAGCTTTCTTT	CASSLGDTVNTEAFF
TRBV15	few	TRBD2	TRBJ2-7	TGTGCCACCAGCGGGTTAGCGGGAGAACCTCGGGAGCAGTACTTC	CATSGLAGEPREQYF
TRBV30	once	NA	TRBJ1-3	TGTGCCTGGAAAGGGGATTTCTCTGGAAACACCATATATTTT	CAWKGDFSGNTIYF
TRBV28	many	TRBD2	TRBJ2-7	TGTGCCAGCAGTACACTAGCGATTCCCTACGAGCAGTACTTC	CASSTLAIPYEQYF
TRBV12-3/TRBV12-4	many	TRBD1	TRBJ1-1	TGTGCCAGCAGTGTAGGGGACAGGACGAACACTGAAGCTTTCTTT	CASSVGDRTNTEAFF
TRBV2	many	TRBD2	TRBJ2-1	TGTGCCAGCAGTGAATGGACAGGACTAGCGGGAGAGGATGAGCAGTTCTTC	CASSEWTGLAGEDEQFF
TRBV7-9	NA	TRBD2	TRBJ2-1	TGTGCCAGCAGGCCTACTAGCGGGAGGGCCTCGCCGGACTTCTTC	CASRPTSGRASPDFF
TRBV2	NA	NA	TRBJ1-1	TGTGCCAGCAGTGAAATTCAGGGATCTCTCTTTCCTGAAGCTTCCTTT	CASSEIQGSLFPEASF
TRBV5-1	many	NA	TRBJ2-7	TGCGCCAGCAGCTTTGGAGACGGACGGAGCTCCTACGAGCAGTACTTC	CASSFGDGRSSYEQYF
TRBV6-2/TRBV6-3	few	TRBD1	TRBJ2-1	TGTGCCAGCAGTGCATTAGGACAGGGGGCTTACAATGAGCAGTTCTTC	CASSALGQGAYNEQFF
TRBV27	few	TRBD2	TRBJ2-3	TGTGCCAGCAGTTTTAACTCGGGAGGTAGCACAGATACGCAGTATTTT	CASSFNSGGSTDTQYF
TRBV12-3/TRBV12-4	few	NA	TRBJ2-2	TGTGCCAGCAGTTTAGCGGCCAGGAACACCGGGGAGCTGTTTTTT	CASSLAARNTGELFF
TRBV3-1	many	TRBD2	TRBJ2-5	TGTGCCAGCAGCCTGCCTAGCGGGGGGGAGACCCAGTACTTC	CASSLPSGGETQYF
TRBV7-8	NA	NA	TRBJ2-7	TGTGCCAGCAGCCGCCGGGACAATTCCTACGAGCAGTACTTC	CASSRRDNSYEQYF
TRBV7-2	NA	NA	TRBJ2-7	TGTGCCAGCAGCTTAGCGACCCACTCCTACGAGCAGTACTTC	CASSLATHSYEQYF
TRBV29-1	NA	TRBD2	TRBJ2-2	TGCAGCGTTGGTACCGGGACTAGCGGGGAAAACACCGGGGGGCTGTTTTTT	CSVGTGTSGENTGGLFF
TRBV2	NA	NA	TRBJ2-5	TGTGCCAGCAGTGCTTCTTTGGAGACCCAGTACTTC	CASSASLETQYF
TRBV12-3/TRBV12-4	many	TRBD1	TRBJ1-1	TGTGCCAGCAGTGAACGACAGGGGGACACTGAAGCTTTCTTT	CASSERQGDTEAFF